This record concerns one T cell receptor (beta chain) sequence. Germline trimming cut 3 bases from V and 8 bases from J; bases unmatched to any gene: 10. Germline assignment: CDR1 SGHNT and CDR2 YYREEE (reference sequence). The CDR3 length is 16 residues. The entry originates in a study of blood T cell repertoires in COVID-19. Study as a whole: The samples span acute and convalescent COVID-19 from the United States, Italy and Spain. PBMCs, B-cell-depleted T cells, or T cells provided the cDNA or gDNA that made up the material.

Original analysis: Reference gene primer amplification yielded estimated nucleated cell counts. Repertoires were generated with immunoSEQ multiplex PCR, while TCRdb's copy carries only in-frame clones and drops some. V, J and clone size are those of that table, while D and trimming were read from the DNA. The sample carries under 150,000 clones, approximately 90% recorded once. Sequences were obtained from peripheral blood. The receptor's source is a man between 45 and 60 years old with active or convalescent COVID-19. This rearrangement joins TRBV5-4 to TRBJ1-4; 10 positions agree with TRBD1. This CDR3 reads CASSWRTGTGDEKLFF. In DNA form, the CDR3 reads TGTGCCAGCAGCTGGAGAACCGGGACAGGGGACGAAAAACTGTTTTTT.